The 27 T cell receptor beta chains below were found in one sample sequenced in a study of blood T cells in healthy people across ages. A second PCR, run for about 6 to 11 cycles, used a sample-barcoded 5' primer plus a J-beta primer mix. TCRdb reprocessed the 5' RACE reads with MiXCR, giving one entry per CDR3 protein. This sample has 700,000 to 800,000 distinct CDR3 sequences, with 43% found just once. Material: blood. These receptors were collected from a woman in her sixties or seventies in good health.

This clonotype was observed at least ten times. The chain joins TRBV29-1 to TRBJ2-1, with TRBD2 matching 12 bases. This CDR3 region has 16 residues. The germline CDR1 and CDR2 sequences are SQVTM and ANQGSEA. The V and J ends lost 4 bases and 10 bases, in that order; junction bases with no gene match: 14. CDR3 protein: CSVVWLAGGPLGEQFF. The CDR3 region has the DNA TGCAGCGTTGTGTGGCTAGCGGGGGGGCCTTTAGGGGAGCAGTTCTTC.

This clonotype was counted only a few times. V gene TRBV28 combines with J gene TRBJ2-7, with D possibly being TRBD1 (5 bases). Germline V CDR1 and CDR2: MDHEN, SYDVKM. V gave up 6 bases and J gave up 5 bases, with 20 bases separating them. The CDR3 runs 15 residues. The CDR3 bases are TGTGCCAGCAGCCCCCCCAGGGTGGGTGTCGACGAGCAGTACTTC. Encoded protein: CASSPPRVGVDEQYF.

The chain recombines TRBV10-3 with TRBJ1-4; the D gene is possibly TRBD1 (6 bases). Trimming pared 3 bases from V and 0 bases from J, leaving 11 bases between. This CDR3 has 16 residues. Germline V gives CDR1 ENHRY, CDR2 SYGVKD. In DNA, the CDR3 is TGTGCCATCAGTGACAGACAGGCCGCAACTAATGAAAAACTGTTTTTT. As protein: CAISDRQAATNEKLFF.

This clonotype was detected many times. The chain joins TRBV4-1 to TRBJ2-7; D remains ambiguous. The CDR3 is made up of 15 amino acids. The V end was cut by 0 bases, the J end by 5 bases, with 14 bases between. Germline V lookup: CDR1 MGHRA, CDR2 YSYEKL. CDR3 residues: CASSQDQAFGDEQYF. The CDR3 bases are TGCGCCAGCAGCCAAGATCAGGCTTTTGGCGACGAGCAGTACTTC.

This clonotype turned up a few times. V usage is TRBV5-1 and J usage is TRBJ2-1; D remains unclear. V shed 4 bases and J shed 6 bases, with 14 bases lying between them. The CDR3 totals 14 residues. The germline gives CDR1 SGHRS, CDR2 YFSETQ. CDR3: CASSAGVAANEQFF. The CDR3, as DNA: TGCGCCAGCAGCGCTGGAGTAGCCGCCAATGAGCAGTTCTTC.

About this clonotype itself: A much more abundant neighbour one base away suggests this may be a read error. This rearrangement joins TRBV12-3 or TRBV12-4 to TRBJ2-3; possible D gene TRBD2, 6 bases. The CDR3 is 15 amino acids. CDR3 loop: CASSAGAGRIDTLYF. DNA for the CDR3: TGTGCCAGCAGTGCTGGGGCGGGGAGGATAGATACGCTGTATTTT.

V usage is TRBV20-1 and J usage is TRBJ2-5, with 11 bases matching TRBD2. The better agreement between TRBJ2-7 and the DNA end casts doubt on the J call. Germline CDR1 is DFQATT and CDR2 is SNEGSKA (reference sequence). This CDR3 comprises 14 residues. This CDR3 reads CSAILAGGPHEQYF. The CDR3 bases are TGCAGTGCTATTCTAGCGGGGGGTCCCCACGAGCAGTACTTC.

This sequence joins TRBV5-1 and TRBJ2-3; either TRBD1 or TRBD2 may supply D (5 bases each). The CDR3 spans 18 residues. Germline V gene data show CDR1 as SGHRS and CDR2 as YFSETQ. V gave up 4 bases and J gave up 2 bases, with 23 bases separating them. CDR3 loop: CASSLDGATSGLTDTQYF. The DNA of the CDR3 is TGCGCCAGCAGCCTGGACGGGGCTACTAGTGGGCTCACAGATACGCAGTATTTT.

This sequence joins TRBV20-1 and TRBJ2-3, with 10 nucleotides matching TRBD1. The trim removed 0 bases at V and 3 bases at J, leaving 9 bases unmatched. The germline CDR1 and CDR2 sequences are DFQATT and SNEGSKA (reference sequence). The CDR3 sequence is 17 residues long. CDR3 coding DNA: TGCAGTGCTAGAGATAGGTCGGGACAGGGGCATACAGATACGCAGTATTTT. It is translated as CSARDRSGQGHTDTQYF.

The V and J genes are TRBV12-3 or TRBV12-4 and TRBJ1-5, with 9 bases identical to TRBD1. V lost 1 base and J lost 6; bases outside the gene matches: 4. The CDR3 extends over 15 amino acids. The CDR3 DNA is TGTGCCAGCAGTTTAGACAGGGGGCAAGTTCAGCCCCAGCATTTT. It encodes CASSLDRGQVQPQHF.

The rearrangement joins TRBV29-1 to TRBJ2-1, with D possibly matching TRBD1 (5 bases). The germline V gene has CDR1 SQVTM and CDR2 ANQGSEA. The CDR3 contains 15 residues. V dropped 2 bases and J dropped 2 bases, with 13 bases sitting between them. Here the CDR3 reads CSVETQGLPYNEQFF. CDR3 nucleotide sequence: TGCAGCGTTGAAACGCAGGGTTTGCCCTACAATGAGCAGTTCTTC.

The chain carries TRBV7-2 and TRBJ2-7, with D perhaps being TRBD1 or TRBD2 (5 bases each). Per the germline V gene, CDR1 is SGHTA and CDR2 is FQGNSA. CDR3 length: 12 residues. Trimming left V 4 bases short and J 8 bases short, with 12 bases between. The chain's CDR3 is CASSSPGRKQYF. In DNA form, the CDR3 reads TGTGCCAGCAGCTCCCCGGGACGGAAGCAGTACTTC.

There are a few counts of this clonotype. The rearrangement links TRBV30 to TRBJ2-7; D is unresolved. The CDR3 covers 11 residues. Germline CDR1 GTSNPN, CDR2 SVGIG (reference sequence). Trimming shortened V by 2 bases and J by 1 base, and 3 bases separated the two germline ends. The CDR3 loop is CAWSLSYEQYF. The CDR3 DNA reads as TGTGCCTGGAGTCTTTCCTACGAGCAGTACTTC.

This chain uses TRBV5-1 with TRBJ2-1; either TRBD1 or TRBD2 may supply D (7 bases each). This CDR3 is built from 15 residues. Germline lookup yields CDR1 SGHRS and CDR2 YFSETQ. With 4 bases removed from V and 12 bases from J, the gap between germline ends came to 23 bases. CDR3 sequence: CASSRPGGDSSGQFF. The CDR3 coding sequence is TGCGCCAGCAGCCGGCCAGGGGGGGATTCATCGGGGCAGTTCTTC.

This clonotype was picked up one time. This chain links TRBV29-1 with TRBJ2-3; 13 nucleotides match TRBD2. The CDR3 has 16 amino acids. The germline CDR1 and CDR2 sequences are SQVTM and ANQGSEA. The V gene end was trimmed by 3 bases and the J gene end by 3 bases; junction bases not matched to a gene: 6. The CDR3 DNA reads TGCAGCGTTGATTGGGGACTAGCGGGGCAGACAGATACGCAGTATTTT. As protein: CSVDWGLAGQTDTQYF.

In its sample, this clonotype was seen a few times. The rearrangement joins TRBV12-3 or TRBV12-4 to TRBJ2-1, with 8 bases fitting TRBD2. This CDR3 spans 14 amino acids. The V segment lost 1 base and the J segment 9 bases; nucleotides outside the gene matches: 5. CDR3 region: CASSLGTSRGEQFF. In nucleotides, the CDR3 is TGTGCCAGCAGTTTAGGGACTAGCCGGGGTGAGCAGTTCTTC.

A note on this clonotype: This may arise from a read error, as a much more abundant clone is one base away. The chain couples TRBV29-1 to TRBJ2-1; the D call may be TRBD1 or TRBD2 (5 bases each). This CDR3 has 13 residues. CDR1 and CDR2 (germline): SQVTM, ANQGSEA. The CDR3 loop is CSVGGAAYDEQFF. Here the CDR3 DNA reads TGCAGCGTTGGAGGGGCCGCCTACGATGAGCAGTTCTTC.

This clonotype was detected many times. The V gene is TRBV6-2 or TRBV6-3, the J gene TRBJ2-1; the D is unclear. CDR1 and CDR2 from the germline V gene are MNHEY and SVGEGT. The ends were cut back, 5 bases at V and 12 bases at J, with 11 bases in the middle. The CDR3 consists of 11 residues. The CDR3 reads CASSTAISQFF. In nucleotides, the CDR3 is TGTGCCAGCAGTACTGCGATCTCGCAGTTCTTC.

This clonotype was picked up a small number of times. V is TRBV6-2 or TRBV6-3 and J is TRBJ2-1; the match to TRBD2 covers 16 bases. The CDR3 consists of 20 residues. Trimming at V came to 3 bases and at J to 1 base, leaving 9 bases not matched to a gene. In germline, CDR1 is MNHEY, CDR2 SVGEGT. The chain's CDR3 is CASSYPGLAGGISSYNEQFF. CDR3 in DNA: TGTGCCAGCAGTTATCCGGGACTAGCGGGAGGGATTTCTTCCTACAATGAGCAGTTCTTC.

The chain combines TRBV20-1 with TRBJ2-5; 11 nucleotides align to TRBD1. The V and J ends lost 6 bases and 11 bases, in that order; junction bases with no gene match: 14. This CDR3 has 14 residues. Germline V CDR1 and CDR2: DFQATT, SNEGSKA (reference sequence). Here the CDR3 reads CSARSGQGADEQYF. The CDR3 DNA sequence: TGCAGTGCGCGCTCAGGACAGGGGGCCGATGAGCAGTACTTC.

CDR3 sequence (DNA): TGCAGCGTTGAACAGGGGCACGGTGAAGCTTTCTTT. Residues: CSVEQGHGEAFF. The chain uses TRBV29-1 and TRBJ1-1; perhaps TRBD1 as D (6 bases). Germline V gene data show CDR1 as SQVTM and CDR2 as ANQGSEA. This CDR3 is built from 12 residues. V lost 2 bases to trimming and J lost 7 bases, with 11 bases between them.

The V call is TRBV3-1, the J call TRBJ1-2; 10 bases line up with TRBD1. Trimming took 2 bases from V and 7 from J; bases not matched to a gene: 4. The germline CDR1 and CDR2 sequences are LGHDT and YNNKEL (reference sequence). The CDR3 is made up of 14 amino acids. Here the CDR3 DNA reads TGTGCCAGCAGCCAACGGGGACAGGGGAGTGGCTACACCTTC. This translates into CASSQRGQGSGYTF.

In nucleotides, the CDR3 is TGCGCCAGCGAGACAGGGGGTACGCAGTATTTT. Protein: CASETGGTQYF. The V gene is TRBV10-1, the J gene TRBJ2-3, with 9 positions matching TRBD1. Germline values: CDR1 WNHNN, CDR2 SYGVQD (reference sequence). This CDR3 has 11 amino acids. With 8 bases clipped from V and 8 bases from J, the junction kept 2 bases outside the gene matches.

This clonotype was seen only a few times. This chain links TRBV9 with TRBJ2-1, with a weak D call TRBD2 (6 bases). The CDR3 length is 14 residues. The V end lost 0 bases, the J end lost 6 bases, and 10 bases lay between the germline ends. Per germline, CDR1 SGDLS and CDR2 YYNGEE. CDR3: CASSVDGSGNEQFF. CDR3 coding DNA: TGTGCCAGCAGCGTAGACGGGAGTGGCAATGAGCAGTTCTTC.

The gene calls are TRBV5-6 and TRBJ2-7; 7 bases agree with TRBD1. Per the germline V gene, CDR1 is SGHDT and CDR2 is YYEEEE. V was clipped by 2 bases and J by 3 bases; unmatched bases: 11. This CDR3 spans 16 amino acids. The CDR3 DNA reads as TGTGCCAGCAGCTTATCACAGGGGCCCCTCCTCTACGAGCAGTACTTC. The encoded protein is CASSLSQGPLLYEQYF. The variable domain in full, completed from reference TRBV5-6 and TRBJ2-7, reads DAGVTQSPTHLIKTRGQQVTLRCSPKSGHDTVSWYQQALGQGPQFIFQYYEEEERQRGNFPDRFSGHQFPNYSSELNVNALLLGDSALYLCASSLSQGPLLYEQYFGPGTRLTVT.

V and J are TRBV27 and TRBJ2-5, with 8 positions matching TRBD2. The germline CDR1 and CDR2 sequences are MNHEY and SMNVEV (reference sequence). V lost 4 bases and J lost 0; bases outside the gene matches: 7. This CDR3 is 16 amino acids long. For the CDR3, the DNA is TGTGCCAGCAGTTCCCTGGAGCGGGGGTACCAAGAGACCCAGTACTTC. As protein: CASSSLERGYQETQYF.

The V and J genes are TRBV20-1 and TRBJ1-6, with 7 bases identical to TRBD1. With V trimmed by 6 bases and J by 6 bases, 14 bases remained unmatched. The CDR3 spans 16 residues. Per the germline V gene, CDR1 is DFQATT and CDR2 is SNEGSKA (reference sequence). The CDR3 loop is CSAATRQGPTNSPLHF. In DNA form, the CDR3 reads TGCAGTGCCGCAACAAGACAGGGCCCGACTAATTCACCCCTCCACTTT.